This TCR beta chain was captured by sequencing in a study of T cells after yellow fever vaccination. In the study overall: Preparing low-cell-number fractions relied on SMART-Seq v4 Ultra Low Input. Findings and caveats of the study: Overlap between CD4 and CD8 compartments was detected for a small share of clonotypes.

Germline CDR1 and CDR2: SEHNR and FQNEAQ (reference sequence). The CDR3 runs 15 residues. The ends lost 5 bases at V and 7 bases at J; junction bases unmatched: 10. This clonotype has ten or more counts. Its specificity is unknown. A 5'RACE template-switching step, the method used to make TCR cDNA, added a universal primer site and UMIs. TCRdb called the 5' RACE reads again in MiXCR, with one record for every CDR3 protein. Among about 250,000 distinct CDR3 sequences listed, about 3.9% were seen once. The starting material was PBMCs, obtained 15 days after the yellow fever booster vaccination. This chain uses TRBV7-9 with TRBJ1-2; 10 bases map to TRBD1. This TCR derives from a man aged 18 to 29 who received the YFV17D yellow fever vaccine. The CDR3 protein is CASSPPTGGVSGYTF. CDR3 bases: TGTGCCAGCAGCCCCCCGACAGGGGGCGTTTCTGGCTACACCTTC.